What follows is one T cell receptor (beta chain) and its context. Its target is not known. The sample comes from a study of graft-versus-host responses after intestinal transplantation. Study-wide context: Each of the recipients got a multivisceral, liver-intestinal, or isolated intestinal transplant. All recipients got anti-thymocyte globulin induction, then tacrolimus and steroids for approximately 3 years.

Points from the study as a whole: An association linked early post-transplant HvG declines with peak circulating GvH clone levels.

This CDR3 is 16 amino acids long. Germline V gives CDR1 SGHNT, CDR2 YENEEA. V shed 1 base, J shed 3 bases, and the junction held 6 bases outside the gene matches. Generated by immunoSEQ multiplex PCR, the TCRdb table keeps only in-frame clones and is missing some. Of about 19,000 clones in the sample, 86% were seen once. The V call is TRBV11-3, the J call TRBJ2-3; 8 positions agree with TRBD2. Here the sequenced sample was PBMCs, taken approximately 220 days after intestinal transplant. This clonotype was sampled from a human patient who received an intestinal transplant, so some T cells may come from the graft donor. The CDR3 DNA is TGTGCCAGCAGCTTAGGGGTCGGGGGGGCGACAGATACGCAGTATTTT. This gives the protein CASSLGVGGATDTQYF.